Here is one T cell receptor beta chain with its context. RNA amounts of 0.5 to 1 ug underwent reverse transcription with random hexamers. With immunoSEQ multiplex PCR, TCR beta CDR3 was amplified across 54 Vbeta and 13 Jbeta. Via MiXCR, TCRdb re-called the immunoSEQ multiplex PCR reads, giving one row per CDR3 protein. The repertoire has some 200,000 distinct CDR3 sequences, about 95% of them found once; the top ten carry approximately 0.098%. Sequencing targeted TCR beta in blood CD8+ and CD4+ T cells. The individuals used as controls were healthy donors who had been matched for both age and sex. Bulk CD8+ and CD4+ cells came from magnetic negative isolation; CD8+ TEMRA by FACS. These data originate in a study of CD8 T cells in Susac syndrome. The receptor's source is a human donor in good health. The source material was CD4+ T cells from PBMCs.

The CDR3 DNA follows: TGTGCCAGCAGCTTAACAGCCGGTACAGCTCAGGATACGCAGTATTTT. Residues: CASSLTAGTAQDTQYF. V usage is TRBV7-2 and J usage is TRBJ2-3; no firm D call. Germline assignment: CDR1 SGHTA and CDR2 FQGNSA. The CDR3 runs to 16 residues. V was cut by 2 bases and J by 6 bases, with 18 bases left in between.